This note documents a single TCR beta chain sequence. TCRdb's copy holds only in-frame clones and misses some; the assay was immunoSEQ multiplex PCR. The sample shows nearly 350,000 clones, around 90% of them seen only once. The CDR3 spans 15 residues. The V gene's germline CDR1 is MNHEY and CDR2 SVGEGT. The ends were cut back, 4 bases at V and 5 bases at J, with 12 bases in the middle. The data derive from a study of blood T cell repertoires in COVID-19. Study-wide context: Samples came from the United States, Italy and Spain, spanning acute and convalescent COVID-19. T cells, B-cell-depleted T cells, or PBMCs provided the cDNA or gDNA that served as material.

Sequencing used peripheral blood. This rearrangement joins TRBV6-2 or TRBV6-3 to TRBJ1-6; D gene unclear. The clonotype was recovered from a woman under 30 who had recovered from COVID-19. The CDR3 loop reads CASSSRGRNNSPLHF. CDR3 nucleotides: TGTGCCAGCAGTTCACGAGGCAGAAATAATTCACCCCTCCACTTT.